The 26 T cell receptor beta chains presented below share a single source sample, sequenced in a study of early T cells in non-severe SARS-CoV-2 infection (dated by TCRdb to the early 2020s). Preparation of the library involved 5' RACE. These reads were obtained on a NextSeq 500. Clones were called with MiXCR by TCRdb after fastp trimmed the public reads at Q25, and only in-frame beta chains were retained. Each record represents a unique CDR3 protein, reported with the most common genes and DNA among its rows. Here the sample has approximately 46,000 distinct CDR3 sequences; approximately 8.5% occur a single time. The ten largest clones represent more than 12% of the sample. The specimen was whole blood. The origin of the receptors is an adult who was a healthcare worker with PCR-confirmed SARS-CoV-2 infection or an uninfected control (not recorded which).

The chain combines TRBV20-1 with TRBJ2-7, with 13 bases lining up with TRBD2. CDR1 and CDR2 from the germline V gene are DFQATT and SNEGSKA (reference sequence). CDR3 size: 13 residues. Unmatched junction bases numbered 5, after V lost 6 bases and J lost 6 bases. The CDR3 loop is CSAGLAGVPEQYF. CDR3 in DNA: TGCAGTGCCGGACTAGCGGGAGTTCCCGAGCAGTACTTC.

This clonotype was counted many times. V is TRBV7-2 and J is TRBJ2-1, with TRBD2 matching over 7 bases. The V gene's germline CDR1 is SGHTA and CDR2 FQGNSA. CDR3 length: 15 amino acids. The V gene end was trimmed by 5 bases and the J gene end by 7 bases; junction bases not matched to a gene: 11. The CDR3 region has the DNA TGTGCCAGCAGCCAGGGTGCGGGAGTGGGGAATGAGCAGTTCTTC. Protein product: CASSQGAGVGNEQFF.

As for this clonotype: A much larger clonotype is one base distant, so this may be a read error. The chain has TRBV5-1 and TRBJ2-6; D is unclear. Germline V CDR1 and CDR2: SGHRS, YFSETQ. V was shortened by 7 bases and J by 2 bases, with 16 bases between the two germline ends. The CDR3 loop spans 16 amino acids. DNA of the CDR3: TGCGCCAGCGGCCCCTTCGGACCAGCTGGGGCCAACGTCCTGACTTTC. This codes for CASGPFGPAGANVLTF.

This chain joins TRBV7-3 and TRBJ2-7, with D tentatively TRBD1 (5 bases). The CDR3 covers 15 residues. The V gene lost 2 bases and the J gene lost 2 bases, with 13 bases spanning the gap. Germline-derived CDR1 and CDR2 are SGHTA and FQGTGA. CDR3 amino acids: CASSLGPGIPYEQYF. For the CDR3, the DNA is TGTGCCAGCAGCTTAGGGCCAGGGATACCCTACGAGCAGTACTTC.

This clonotype was counted at least ten times. The J gene is TRBJ2-3, the V gene TRBV20-1, with D perhaps matching TRBD2 (6 bases). The CDR3 consists of 15 residues. Trimming removed 6 bases at V and 5 bases at J, with 21 bases between. CDR1 is DFQATT and CDR2 is SNEGSKA in the germline V gene (reference sequence). The CDR3 protein is CSASLLGGVIDTQYF. The CDR3 DNA follows: TGCAGTGCCTCCCTACTGGGAGGTGTGATAGATACGCAGTATTTT.

The chain couples TRBV3-1 to TRBJ2-1; D might be TRBD2 (6 bases). The length of the CDR3 is 15 residues. From germline, CDR1 is LGHDT and CDR2 YNNKEL (reference sequence). V shed 4 bases and J shed 3 bases, with 13 bases lying between them. CDR3 region: CASSPRDFHYNEQFF. CDR3 sequence (DNA): TGTGCCAGCAGCCCCCGGGACTTTCACTACAATGAGCAGTTCTTC.

This clonotype occurred many times. The gene calls are TRBV9 and TRBJ2-2; D possibly corresponds to TRBD2 (5 bases). The CDR3 sequence is 17 residues long. Trimming removed 4 bases from V and 3 bases from J, with 19 bases in between. CDR1 SGDLS and CDR2 YYNGEE come from the germline V gene. CDR3 nucleotides: TGTGCCAGCAGCCGAGGACTTTCGGTTGATGACACCGGGGAGCTGTTTTTT. The encoded protein is CASSRGLSVDDTGELFF.

This clonotype has more than one count but fewer than ten. The rearrangement links TRBV3-1 to TRBJ1-1, with no clear D. The CDR3 sequence is 13 residues long. Germline V gives CDR1 LGHDT, CDR2 YNNKEL (reference sequence). With 0 bases removed from V and 5 bases from J, the gap between germline ends came to 7 bases. The CDR3 is CASSQDYQTEAFF. In DNA, the CDR3 is TGTGCCAGCAGCCAAGATTACCAGACTGAAGCTTTCTTT.

This clonotype was recorded at least ten times. The V and J genes are TRBV5-1 and TRBJ2-3, with 11 bases matching TRBD2. V shed 3 bases and J 0 bases; nucleotides not matched to a gene: 6. Per the germline V gene, CDR1 is SGHRS and CDR2 is YFSETQ. The CDR3 has 17 residues. In DNA form, the CDR3 reads TGCGCCAGCAGCTCGGGACTAGCGGCCCCGAGCACAGATACGCAGTATTTT. This translates into CASSSGLAAPSTDTQYF.

This clonotype was seen a few times. The chain has TRBV28 and TRBJ1-4; TRBD1 aligns across 7 bases. V was clipped by 10 bases and J by 4 bases; unmatched bases: 6. This CDR3 has 13 residues. Germline-derived CDR1 and CDR2 are MDHEN and SYDVKM. For the CDR3, the DNA is TGTGCCACCCGGACAGGATTTAATGAAAAACTGTTTTTT. Its protein is CATRTGFNEKLFF.

This clonotype was counted at least ten times. The V gene is TRBV28, the J gene TRBJ2-7; D is unclear. Germline V CDR1 and CDR2: MDHEN, SYDVKM. Trimming took 3 bases from V and 7 from J, leaving 13 bases between them. The CDR3 loop spans 13 amino acids. The CDR3, as DNA: TGTGCCAGCAGTTTTGTATCCCCCTCTGAGCAGTACTTC. Translated, it gives CASSFVSPSEQYF.

At least ten counts were recorded for this clonotype. The chain has TRBV28 and TRBJ2-7, with 8 bases lining up with TRBD1. This CDR3 comprises 16 residues. Germline V gives CDR1 MDHEN, CDR2 SYDVKM. Trimming took 5 bases from V and 9 from J; bases not matched to a gene: 18. The CDR3 loop is CASSPVFRDRNKRQYF. CDR3 DNA sequence: TGTGCCAGCAGTCCAGTATTCCGGGACAGGAACAAGAGGCAGTACTTC.

This clonotype was recorded at least ten times. The genes are TRBV7-6 and TRBJ2-3; a possible D gene is TRBD2 (6 bases). The length of the CDR3 is 12 residues. CDR1 SGHVS and CDR2 FNYEAQ come from the germline V gene. Between the trimmed V and J ends, which lost 5 bases and 6 bases, there was a span of 9 bases. The CDR3 sequence: CASSLEGDTQYF. In nucleotides, the CDR3 is TGTGCCAGCAGCCTGGAGGGGGATACGCAGTATTTT.

This clonotype was observed at least ten times. The chain is built from TRBV2 and TRBJ2-7, with D maybe TRBD1 (6 bases). The germline V and J ends were trimmed by 1 base and 2 bases, with 18 bases remaining between them. CDR1 SNHLY and CDR2 FYNNEI come from the germline V gene. The CDR3 sequence is 17 residues long. CDR3 DNA sequence: TGTGCCAGCAGTGAAGTGTTACCCCGGGACACCACCTACGAGCAGTACTTC. Residues: CASSEVLPRDTTYEQYF. Full variable domain (remainder filled in from reference TRBV2 and TRBJ2-7): EPEVTQTPSHQVTQMGQEVILRCVPISNHLYFYWYRQILGQKVEFLVSFYNNEISEKSEIFDDQFSVERPDGSNFTLKIRSTKLEDSAMYFCASSEVLPRDTTYEQYFGPGTRLTVT.

This clonotype came up many times. The chain recombines TRBV12-3 or TRBV12-4 with TRBJ2-2; D is undetermined. V was clipped by 5 bases and J by 3 bases, with 4 bases between them. The CDR3 totals 12 residues. The CDR3 bases are TGTGCCAGCAGTAGTTACACCGGGGAGCTGTTTTTT. Protein product: CASSSYTGELFF.

Ten or more counts support this clonotype. Because the CDR3's place on the DNA is in doubt, the DNA is left out and the CDR3 is given as listed by TCRdb. J is TRBJ2-2 and V is TRBV5-1. In germline, CDR1 is SGHRS, CDR2 YFSETQ. The CDR3 spans 14 amino acids, including both terminal residues. CDR3 loop: CASSLASREGSCFF.

This clonotype showed up just a few times. The CDR3 bases are TGTGCCAGCAGTCAGGGACTAGCGGGAGGGCGAGAGACCCAGTACTTC. Its protein product is CASSQGLAGGRETQYF. The genes are TRBV6-5 and TRBJ2-5, with 16 bases that match TRBD2. The CDR3 extends over 16 amino acids. Germline V gene lookup returns CDR1 MNHEY and CDR2 SVGAGI. Germline trimming cut 5 bases from V and 4 bases from J; bases unmatched to any gene: 4.

This clonotype showed up many times. This rearrangement joins TRBV6-1 to TRBJ1-4; no reliable D call. CDR1 is MNHNS, CDR2 SASEGT, per germline. The V end lost 3 bases, the J end lost 3 bases, and 11 bases lay between the germline ends. CDR3 length: 15 residues. CDR3 protein: CASSEFRSANEKLFF. The CDR3 DNA sequence: TGTGCCAGCAGTGAGTTCCGGTCAGCTAATGAAAAACTGTTTTTT.

In this sample, this clonotype turned up many times. The chain carries TRBV19 and TRBJ2-3; 7 bases line up with TRBD2. The length of the CDR3 is 15 residues. Germline CDR1 LNHDA, CDR2 SQIVND (reference sequence). The ends lost 9 bases at V and 6 bases at J; junction bases unmatched: 15. The chain's CDR3 is CASMRDYGAADTQYF. The DNA for the CDR3 is TGTGCCAGCATGAGGGACTACGGGGCGGCGGATACGCAGTATTTT.

The chain joins TRBV29-1 to TRBJ2-2, with D possibly matching TRBD1 (5 bases). The CDR3 length is 15 residues. CDR1 is SQVTM and CDR2 is ANQGSEA in the germline V gene. The V gene lost 1 base and the J gene lost 4 bases, with 13 bases spanning the gap. In nucleotides, the CDR3 is TGCAGCGTTGAAGTCGCCCAGGGTGGCACCGGGGAGCTGTTTTTT. It yields the protein CSVEVAQGGTGELFF.

The chain employs TRBV24-1 and TRBJ2-3, with a tentative D call TRBD1 (6 bases). Germline values: CDR1 KGHDR, CDR2 SFDVKD. V was shortened by 4 bases and J by 4 bases, with 8 bases between the two germline ends. The CDR3 spans 13 residues. CDR3 DNA: TGTGCCACCAGTGAGGGGGCTCCAGATACGCAGTATTTT. As protein: CATSEGAPDTQYF.

This clonotype turned up a few times. The chain is built from TRBV19 and TRBJ2-1; tentative D call: TRBD2 (5 bases). The V gene lost 5 bases and the J gene lost 4 bases, with 18 bases spanning the gap. CDR1 LNHDA and CDR2 SQIVND come from the germline V gene (reference sequence). The CDR3 covers 16 residues. CDR3 sequence: CASSPLIGLAYNEQFF. Here the CDR3 DNA reads TGTGCCAGTAGTCCCCTCATTGGGCTAGCTTACAATGAGCAGTTCTTC.

Many counts were recorded for this clonotype. CDR3 in amino acids: CASSLARAAGGNTIYF. As DNA, the CDR3 is TGTGCCAGCAGCTTAGCGCGGGCAGCCGGAGGAAACACCATATATTTT. V usage is TRBV7-9 and J usage is TRBJ1-3; the D is unclear. Germline loops: CDR1 SEHNR, CDR2 FQNEAQ (reference sequence). CDR3 size: 16 residues. V was pared by 0 bases and J by 4 bases, with 13 bases between.

This clonotype was seen more than once but under ten times. The chain couples TRBV3-1 to TRBJ2-5; 10 bases fit TRBD1. The ends lost 2 bases at V and 5 bases at J; junction bases unmatched: 14. Germline V gives CDR1 LGHDT, CDR2 YNNKEL (reference sequence). The length of the CDR3 is 18 residues. CDR3: CASSQMLGQGRVGETQYF. The CDR3 DNA is TGTGCCAGCAGCCAAATGCTGGGACAGGGGCGGGTCGGCGAGACCCAGTACTTC.

The rearrangement joins TRBV11-2 to TRBJ2-7; the D gene could be TRBD1 or TRBD2 (5 bases each). Trimming pared 6 bases from V and 9 bases from J, leaving 12 bases between. Germline values: CDR1 SGHAT, CDR2 FQNNGV. This CDR3 is 11 amino acids long. The CDR3 DNA reads TGTGCCAGCAGGGGGGAAGGCTGGCAGTACTTC. This encodes CASRGEGWQYF.

In this sample, this clonotype turned up many times. The gene calls are TRBV12-3 or TRBV12-4 and TRBJ2-7, with TRBD2 identical over 8 bases. The CDR3 contains 14 residues. J gave up 5 bases and V 3 bases, and 6 bases lay outside the gene matches. CDR3 sequence reads: CASSFTGGPHEQYF. CDR3 nucleotides: TGTGCCAGCAGTTTTACGGGAGGGCCCCACGAGCAGTACTTC.